Listed below are T cell receptor beta chains from one sample, sequenced in a study of cytomegalovirus exposure and HLA in healthy donors. The repertoire was sequenced with immunoSEQ multiplex PCR; TCRdb's copy has only in-frame clones and lacks some. Of 160,000 or so clones listed, 84% are singletons. Material for sequencing was PBMCs. These receptors all stem from a man under 40 in good health and CMV-seronegative. The CDR3 runs from the conserved cysteine through the conserved F or W. D genes are given only for firm matches. A clone size is listed for some rows: how often the clone was seen (once, few, many), or a class if it is expanded.

.,15,TRBV30,TRBD1,TRBJ1-5,TGTGCCTGGACCCTCGGACAGGGGGCAAATCAGCCCCAGCATTTT,CAWTLGQGANQPQHF
.,14,TRBV28,.,TRBJ1-2,TGTGCCAGCAGTCCCGCCCGTCACGGTGGTGGCTACACCTTC,CASSPARHGGGYTF
.,16,TRBV1,.,TRBJ1-3,TGCACCAGCAGCTGGGGCCTTCAGGGCTCTGGAAACACCATATATTTT,CTSSWGLQGSGNTIYF
.,15,TRBV11-2,TRBD2,TRBJ2-1,TGTGCCAGCAGCTTAAGTAGCGGGGGGGCCGGTGAGCAGTTCTTC,CASSLSSGGAGEQFF
once,12,TRBV29-1,.,TRBJ2-7,TGCAGCGCCGCAAGTAGGGGGTACGAGCAGTACTTC,CSAASRGYEQYF
.,15,TRBV4-3,TRBD2,TRBJ2-1,TGCGCCAGCAGTCCGGCGGGAGGCTCCTACAATGAGCAGTTCTTC,CASSPAGGSYNEQFF
.,15,TRBV4-3,TRBD1,TRBJ1-1,TGCGCCAGCAGCCAAGTACGGGGACAGGGCGGCGTGGCTTTCTTT,CASSQVRGQGGVAFF
.,14,TRBV5-6,.,TRBJ2-2,TGTGCCAGCAGCTTAGAGAGGGCTATCGGGGAGCTGTTTTTT,CASSLERAIGELFF
.,14,TRBV28,TRBD1,TRBJ1-3,TGTGCCAGCAGCACAGGGGGTCCTGGAAACACCATATATTTT,CASSTGGPGNTIYF
few,13,TRBV6-1,.,TRBJ2-7,TGTGCCAGCAGTGAGAACGGGGGCTACGAGCAGTACTTC,CASSENGGYEQYF
.,18,TRBV25-1,TRBD1,TRBJ2-5,TGTGCCAGCAGTGAATGGTCCCCGGGACAGGGGCCACAAGAGACCCAGTACTTC,CASSEWSPGQGPQETQYF
.,14,TRBV28,.,TRBJ2-5,TGTGCCAGCAGTTCAGGGACTTACCAAGAGACCCAGTACTTC,CASSSGTYQETQYF
.,18,TRBV4-1,TRBD1,TRBJ2-3,TGCGCCAGCAGCCAAGATCAGACAGGGATGGGTAGCACAGATACGCAGTATTTT,CASSQDQTGMGSTDTQYF
.,15,TRBV19,TRBD1,TRBJ1-1,TGTGCCAGTAGTTCGCTGACAGGGGAGAACACTGAAGCTTTCTTT,CASSSLTGENTEAFF
.,16,TRBV19,TRBD2,TRBJ2-1,TGTGCCAGTAGTATCCCCCCCGGGAGGAAATACAATGAGCAGTTCTTC,CASSIPPGRKYNEQFF
.,18,TRBV11-3,TRBD1,TRBJ1-2,TGTGCCAGCAGCTCCAACCTAATGGGACAGGATCCCTACTATGGCTACACCTTC,CASSSNLMGQDPYYGYTF
.,15,TRBV6-1,TRBD1,TRBJ1-1,TGTGCCAGCAGTGAATGGGGACAGGGGAACACTGAAGCTTTCTTT,CASSEWGQGNTEAFF
.,14,TRBV11-2,TRBD2,TRBJ2-7,TGTGCCAGCAGCTTCACTAGCGGGCTTAACGAGCAGTACTTC,CASSFTSGLNEQYF